These T cell receptor beta chains were read from a single sample in a study of blood T cell repertoires in COVID-19. Generated by immunoSEQ multiplex PCR, the TCRdb table keeps only in-frame clones and is missing some. The sample lists about 57,000 clones, approximately 90% occurring once. Sequencing input: peripheral blood. The receptors originated from a woman of 80 years or more with COVID-19, enrolled during active disease. CDR3s include the opening cysteine and the closing phenylalanine or tryptophan. A D gene is named only where the DNA matches it firmly. Size is omitted from some rows. Given values are once, few, many or a class for expanded clones.

v_call	d_call	cdr3_length	clone_size	j_call	cdr3_aa	cdr3_nt
TRBV28	TRBD1	15	-	TRBJ1-3	CASSTGQGVMHTIYF	TGTGCCAGCAGCACTGGACAGGGGGTTATGCACACCATATATTTT
TRBV3-1/TRBV3-2	TRBD2	18	-	TRBJ2-3	CASSQDRRGGVGTDTQYF	TGTGCCAGCAGCCAAGACCGGCGGGGGGGTGTAGGAACAGATACGCAGTATTTT
TRBV6-1	TRBD1	16	-	TRBJ1-2	CASSELGQGANYGYTF	TGTGCCAGCAGTGAGTTAGGACAGGGGGCGAACTATGGCTACACCTTC
TRBV5-1	TRBD1	16	-	TRBJ2-2	CASSLGGTGTPGELFF	TGCGCCAGCAGCTTGGGGGGGACAGGAACCCCCGGGGAGCTGTTTTTT
TRBV15	-	17	-	TRBJ1-5	CATSIQQGPRASQPQHF	TGTGCCACCAGCATACAGCAGGGGCCCCGGGCGTCTCAGCCCCAGCATTTT
TRBV5-1	-	16	-	TRBJ1-1	CASSLVPLGGRTEAFF	TGCGCCAGCAGCTTGGTGCCCCTCGGGGGGAGGACTGAAGCTTTCTTT
TRBV28	TRBD1	15	-	TRBJ1-1	CASSLIAGGRTEAFF	TGTGCCAGCAGTTTAATTGCAGGGGGCAGGACTGAAGCTTTCTTT
TRBV6-6	TRBD2	19	-	TRBJ2-1	CASSPPGLAGGPVRNEQFF	TGTGCCAGCAGTCCGCCGGGACTAGCGGGGGGGCCGGTCCGGAATGAGCAGTTCTTC
TRBV9	TRBD1	15	-	TRBJ2-5	CASSRERDREETQYF	TGTGCCAGCAGCCGGGAACGGGACAGGGAAGAGACCCAGTACTTC
TRBV3-1/TRBV3-2	-	16	-	TRBJ2-3	CASSQHQVPSTDTQYF	TGTGCCAGCAGCCAACATCAGGTTCCTAGCACAGATACGCAGTATTTT
TRBV5-1	TRBD1	14	-	TRBJ2-5	CASSWNTGVETQYF	TGCGCCAGCAGCTGGAACACAGGGGTAGAGACCCAGTACTTC
TRBV2	-	16	-	TRBJ1-2	CASSEQQGAAQNGYTF	TGTGCCAGCAGTGAACAACAGGGCGCGGCTCAGAATGGCTACACCTTC
TRBV3-1/TRBV3-2	-	15	-	TRBJ1-1	CASSGGVGPGTEAFF	TGTGCCAGCAGTGGAGGGGTGGGACCTGGCACTGAAGCTTTCTTT
TRBV19	-	13	-	TRBJ1-2	CASRDSAVYGYTF	TGTGCCAGTAGGGACAGCGCGGTCTATGGCTACACCTTC
TRBV10-3	TRBD2	16	-	TRBJ2-3	CAARALRGGGTDTQYF	TGTGCCGCCCGGGCCTTACGGGGCGGGGGGACAGATACGCAGTATTTT
TRBV5-3	TRBD2	16	-	TRBJ2-5	CARSEYGGVNQETQYF	TGTGCCAGAAGTGAATATGGGGGGGTAAACCAAGAGACCCAGTACTTC
TRBV18	TRBD2	18	-	TRBJ2-1	CASSPPLAERSSYNEQFF	TGTGCCAGCTCACCACCGCTAGCGGAAAGAAGCTCCTACAATGAGCAGTTCTTC
TRBV3-1/TRBV3-2	-	16	-	TRBJ2-5	CASSQGAGSPQETQYF	TGTGCCAGCAGCCAAGGGGCGGGCAGTCCCCAAGAGACCCAGTACTTC
TRBV12-5	TRBD1	16	-	TRBJ2-7	CASGSLDRANPYEQYF	TGTGCTAGTGGTTCCCTGGACAGGGCGAATCCCTACGAGCAGTACTTC
TRBV18	-	16	-	TRBJ1-3	CASSEGILGAGNTIYF	TGTGCCAGCTCAGAAGGTATACTCGGGGCTGGAAACACCATATATTTT
TRBV5-8	-	12	-	TRBJ2-3	CASSPRVDTQYF	TGTGCCAGCAGCCCGAGGGTGGATACGCAGTATTTT
TRBV19	TRBD1	14	-	TRBJ2-2	CASMGTVNTGELFF	TGTGCCAGTATGGGGACAGTGAACACCGGGGAGCTGTTTTTT
TRBV9	TRBD1	18	-	TRBJ1-6	CASSPTPGQGSYNSPLHF	TGTGCCAGCAGCCCAACACCGGGACAGGGATCCTATAATTCACCCCTCCACTTT
TRBV10-3	TRBD1	13	-	TRBJ1-4	CAIRDSNNEKLFF	TGTGCCATACGGGACAGCAATAATGAAAAACTGTTTTTT
TRBV20-1	-	14	-	TRBJ1-1	CSASPHTANTEAFF	TGCAGTGCTAGTCCCCACACAGCTAACACTGAAGCTTTCTTT
TRBV19	-	12	few	TRBJ1-1	CASSIGLLSLFF	TGTGCCAGTAGTATTGGACTTCTCTCTCTTTTCTTT